This note documents a single T cell receptor beta chain sequence. This entry belongs to a study of blood T cell repertoires in COVID-19. Study-wide background: Samples of COVID-19 (acute and convalescent) were obtained from the United States, Italy and Spain. In each case, the material was cDNA or gDNA derived from T cells, B-cell-depleted T cells, or PBMCs.

The germline CDR1 and CDR2 sequences are SGHNT and YENEEA. The V end was cut by 7 bases, the J end by 17 bases, with 17 bases between. CDR3 length: 11 residues. The authors' processing: It was from reference gene primer amplification that nucleated cell counts were estimated. TCRdb's copy holds only in-frame clones and misses some; the assay was immunoSEQ multiplex PCR. The D gene and trimming were derived from the DNA, and the V and J assignments and clone size from that table. The sample consists of 300,000 to 450,000 clones, roughly 77% of them appearing once. The chain joins TRBV11-3 to TRBJ1-4, with D possibly being TRBD1 (6 bases). Sequencing was done on a sample of peripheral blood. This TCR came from a human donor with acute or convalescent COVID-19. The donor label of this sample is uncertain. In nucleotides, the CDR3 is TGTGCCAGCACACGCCGGGACACGGGTTTTTTT. Translation: CASTRRDTGFF.